These 21 T cell receptor beta chains originate from one sample sequenced in a study of cytomegalovirus exposure and HLA in healthy donors. Primers: 60 Vbeta forward and 13 Jbeta reverse. The repertoire was sequenced with immunoSEQ multiplex PCR; TCRdb's copy has only in-frame clones and lacks some. The data hold around 86,000 clones, with 6% to 9% observed a single time. Sequenced sample: PBMCs. The origin of the receptors is a man in his fifties in good health and CMV-seronegative.

This clone has just a few counts. The chain recombines TRBV19 with TRBJ2-1; 7 bases agree with TRBD1. The CDR3 totals 14 residues. Unmatched junction bases numbered 5, after V lost 0 bases and J lost 9 bases. Germline lookup yields CDR1 LNHDA and CDR2 SQIVND (reference sequence). CDR3: CASSIERGRVEQFF. CDR3 DNA: TGTGCCAGTAGTATAGAAAGGGGGCGGGTTGAGCAGTTCTTC.

For this clone: Other DNA sequences in the same sample also yield this CDR3. In DNA form, the CDR3 reads TGTGCCAGCAGTTTGGTGAGCATGAACACTGAAGCTTTCTTT. Its translation is CASSLVSMNTEAFF. This rearrangement joins TRBV6-5 to TRBJ1-1; D not resolved. Germline V CDR1 and CDR2: MNHEY, SVGAGI. V lost 4 bases and J lost 0, with 9 bases in between. This CDR3 spans 14 amino acids.

The chain joins TRBV28 to TRBJ2-1; no firm D call. Trimming pared 10 bases from V and 4 bases from J, leaving 17 bases between. The V gene's germline CDR1 is MDHEN and CDR2 SYDVKM. The CDR3 runs 14 residues. The CDR3 here is CATGRGKPYNEQFF. In DNA form, the CDR3 reads TGTGCCACCGGCCGCGGCAAACCGTACAATGAGCAGTTCTTC.

The table lists this clone with a few counts. At one end, the junction sequence differs from germline, possibly due to a read error. The chain is built from TRBV7-7 and TRBJ2-1; a weak D match, TRBD2 (6 bases). The CDR3 loop spans 13 amino acids. From germline, CDR1 is SSHAT and CDR2 FNYEAQ (reference sequence). The CDR3 bases are TGTGCTAGCAGCTTAGCGGCCAGCGAGGGTCAGTTCTTC. It encodes CASSLAASEGQFF.

This clone was seen more than once but under ten times. A read error may produce the germline difference seen at one junction end. Distinct nucleotide sequences in the sample also encode this CDR3. This rearrangement joins TRBV5-6 to TRBJ1-2, with 11 bases aligning to TRBD1. Germline loops: CDR1 SGHDT, CDR2 YYEEEE. The length of the CDR3 is 13 residues. This chain's CDR3 is CASRHGQGAGYTF. The CDR3 nucleotides are TGCGCCAGCAGACATGGACAGGGGGCGGGCTACACCTTC. Full variable domain (missing parts from reference TRBV5-6 and TRBJ1-2): DAGVTQSPTHLIKTRGQQVTLRCSPKSGHDTVSWYQQALGQGPQFIFQYYEEEERQRGNFPDRFSGHQFPNYSSELNVNALLLGDSALYLCASRHGQGAGYTFGSGTRLTVV.

This clone was recorded a few times. The gene calls are TRBV5-1 and TRBJ2-3; D is unclear. This CDR3 is built from 15 residues. Germline assignment: CDR1 SGHRS and CDR2 YFSETQ. The germline V and J ends were trimmed by 0 bases and 1 base, with 9 bases remaining between them. This CDR3 is CASSLVVIGTDTQYF. CDR3 DNA: TGCGCCAGCAGCTTGGTAGTTATCGGCACAGATACGCAGTATTTT.

This clone was seen more than once but under ten times. This chain joins TRBV28 and TRBJ1-5; D gene unclear. The CDR3 spans 12 residues. V was trimmed by 2 bases and J by 5 bases, leaving 4 bases between them. The germline CDR1 and CDR2 sequences are MDHEN and SYDVKM. The CDR3 loop reads CASSLQDQPQHF. In DNA form, the CDR3 reads TGTGCCAGCAGTTTACAGGATCAGCCCCAGCATTTT.

The chain has TRBV18 and TRBJ1-2; a possible D gene is TRBD1 (5 bases). Germline V gene data show CDR1 as KGHSH and CDR2 as LQKENI. Trimming removed 6 bases at V and 5 bases at J, with 16 bases between. The CDR3 totals 14 residues. Written as DNA, the CDR3 is TGTGCCAGCTCCTCACAGGTTCTCGATTATGGCTACACCTTC. Its translation: CASSSQVLDYGYTF.

This clone was counted a few times. V is TRBV7-6 and J is TRBJ2-1, with D possibly TRBD2 on 6 matching bases. Germline CDR1 reads SGHVS; CDR2 reads FNYEAQ. V was cut by 5 bases and J by 6 bases, with 20 bases left in between. CDR3 length: 16 amino acids. CDR3 sequence (DNA): TGTGCCAGCAGCGCGGAGGGCACGAGAGCTAGCAATGAGCAGTTCTTC. This codes for CASSAEGTRASNEQFF.

With regard to this clone: The same CDR3 is also encoded by other DNA sequences in this sample. The CDR3, as DNA: TGTGCCAGCAGTGACACCGACAGGGGTAGCAATCAGCCCCAGCATTTT. Amino acid sequence: CASSDTDRGSNQPQHF. The chain combines TRBV25-1 with TRBJ1-5; 8 positions agree with TRBD1. The ends lost 3 bases at V and 0 bases at J; junction bases unmatched: 4. Germline loops: CDR1 MGHDK, CDR2 SYGVNS. The CDR3 covers 16 residues.

The chain employs TRBV16 and TRBJ1-2; no reliable D call. Germline V gene lookup returns CDR1 KGHSY and CDR2 FQNENV. CDR3 length: 14 residues. The ends were cut back, 0 bases at V and 4 bases at J, with 9 bases in the middle. CDR3 in amino acids: CASSQSGGLYGYTF. CDR3 nucleotides: TGTGCCAGCAGCCAATCCGGCGGGCTCTATGGCTACACCTTC.

The chain is built from TRBV7-2 and TRBJ2-1; 11 bases align to TRBD2. Germline trimming cut 3 bases from V and 4 bases from J; bases unmatched to any gene: 5. CDR1 SGHTA and CDR2 FQGNSA come from the germline V gene. The CDR3 sequence is 16 residues long. CDR3 in amino acids: CASSFRLAGLYNEQFF. CDR3 sequence (DNA): TGTGCCAGCAGCTTCAGACTAGCGGGACTTTACAATGAGCAGTTCTTC.

The chain uses TRBV7-2 and TRBJ2-3, with 10 bases aligning to TRBD2. After removal of 4 bases from V and 3 bases from J, the junction contained 4 bases not matched to a gene. The CDR3 runs to 15 residues. Germline V gives CDR1 SGHTA, CDR2 FQGNSA. CDR3 sequence reads: CASSSEREGTDTQYF. CDR3 nucleotides: TGTGCCAGCAGCTCGGAGCGGGAGGGGACAGATACGCAGTATTTT.

The chain carries TRBV29-1 and TRBJ2-6, with D possibly matching TRBD2 (5 bases). This CDR3 comprises 16 residues. CDR1 is SQVTM and CDR2 is ANQGSEA in the germline V gene. The V and J ends lost 4 bases and 0 bases respectively, with 13 bases between them. The chain's CDR3 is CSVVGRGFSGANVLTF. In DNA form, the CDR3 reads TGCAGCGTTGTTGGTCGAGGGTTCTCTGGGGCCAACGTCCTGACTTTC. The full variable domain, with the rest looked up from reference TRBV29-1 and TRBJ2-6, is SAVISQKPSRDICQRGTSLTIQCQVDSQVTMMFWYRQQPGQSLTLIATANQGSEATYESGFVIDKFPISRPNLTFSTLTVSNMSPEDSSIYLCSVVGRGFSGANVLTFGAGSRLTVL.

This clone was observed a few times. The chain joins TRBV5-6 to TRBJ2-7; D gene ambiguous. CDR1 SGHDT and CDR2 YYEEEE come from the germline V gene. This CDR3 has 16 amino acids. Trimming stripped 4 bases from V and 6 bases from J, with 23 bases between. This chain's CDR3 is CASSRRGVNAGREQYF. The CDR3 coding sequence is TGTGCCAGCAGCCGGAGAGGCGTCAACGCCGGTCGCGAGCAGTACTTC.

The chain combines TRBV7-2 with TRBJ1-3; D is perhaps TRBD1 (6 bases). Trimming removed 4 bases from V and 0 bases from J, with 13 bases in between. The CDR3 contains 16 residues. Per germline, CDR1 SGHTA and CDR2 FQGNSA. CDR3 in amino acids: CASSSSGATSGNTIYF. CDR3 nucleotides: TGTGCCAGCAGCTCCTCAGGGGCCACCTCTGGAAACACCATATATTTT.

This clone showed up just a few times. CDR3 DNA: TGTGCCAGCAGCGGGGGACAGGGAGTCTATGGCTACACCTTC. It yields the protein CASSGGQGVYGYTF. The chain has TRBV9 and TRBJ1-2, with 9 bases matching TRBD1. The CDR3 loop spans 14 amino acids. Germline V gene data show CDR1 as SGDLS and CDR2 as YYNGEE. The V gene end was trimmed by 3 bases and the J gene end by 4 bases; junction bases not matched to a gene: 4. Using reference TRBV9 and TRBJ1-2 for the parts outside the CDR3, the full variable domain is DSGVTQTPKHLITATGQRVTLRCSPRSGDLSVYWYQQSLDQGLQFLIQYYNGEERAKGNILERFSAQQFPDLHSELNLSSLELGDSALYFCASSGGQGVYGYTFGSGTRLTVV.

The rearrangement uses TRBV28 and TRBJ2-1; TRBD2 matches at 8 bases. V was clipped by 4 bases and J by 5 bases; unmatched bases: 7. The CDR3 is made up of 15 amino acids. CDR1 and CDR2 from the germline V gene are MDHEN and SYDVKM. The DNA for the CDR3 is TGTGCCAGCAGTTGGGCGGGAGGAAGGAACAATGAGCAGTTCTTC. Protein sequence: CASSWAGGRNNEQFF.

This clone has a handful of counts. The chain joins TRBV7-9 to TRBJ1-4; D gene uncertain. V was shortened by 6 bases and J by 4 bases, with 12 bases between the two germline ends. The germline V gene has CDR1 SEHNR and CDR2 FQNEAQ (reference sequence). This CDR3 comprises 14 residues. The CDR3 nucleotides are TGTGCCAGCAGGGCCCAAACAGATAATGAAAAACTGTTTTTT. As protein: CASRAQTDNEKLFF.

This clone has a count of ten or more. The chain carries TRBV7-9 and TRBJ2-4; the match to TRBD1 covers 7 bases. Trimming took 5 bases from V and 2 from J; bases not matched to a gene: 9. From germline, CDR1 is SEHNR and CDR2 FQNEAQ (reference sequence). The CDR3 has 16 residues. CDR3 sequence: CASSPSYRGSKNIQYF. In DNA form, the CDR3 reads TGTGCCAGCAGCCCATCGTACAGGGGATCCAAAAACATTCAGTACTTC.

In the case of this clone: The same CDR3 also results from other DNA sequences found in this sample. V gene TRBV19 combines with J gene TRBJ1-1, with a weak D call TRBD1 (6 bases). The CDR3 is 15 amino acids. Between the trimmed V and J ends, which lost 5 bases and 0 bases, there was a span of 13 bases. Per the germline V gene, CDR1 is LNHDA and CDR2 is SQIVND (reference sequence). The CDR3 region is CASSAQDRVNTEAFF. The CDR3 DNA sequence: TGTGCCAGTAGTGCGCAGGACAGAGTGAACACTGAAGCTTTCTTT.